Below, one T cell receptor (beta chain) is given with its context. The antigen is unknown. The data are from a study of shared clonotypes between healthy human individuals. Background on the study: There were three CD4 naive, three CD4 memory, two CD8 naive and one CD8 memory plates per donor. Whole-study results and caveats: Against clonotypes common to all four donors, non-shared ones had lower generation probabilities.

How the authors handled the data: Junction-only sequences without quality scores were provided by ImmunoSEQ, so filtering was different. Generated by immunoSEQ multiplex PCR, the TCRdb table keeps only in-frame clones and is missing some. V and J calls plus clone size are reproduced from that table; the DNA served to infer D and trimming. The sample shows about 640,000 clones, 72% of them seen only once. Trimming stripped 4 bases from V and 4 bases from J, with 14 bases between. The CDR3 consists of 14 residues. Germline CDR1 is SGHRS and CDR2 is YFSETQ. The clonotype was recovered from a young woman in good health. Sequencing was done on a sample of memory CD4+ T cells sorted from blood. Subset in this sample: CD45RA-negative fraction. The chain has TRBV5-1 and TRBJ2-5; D unresolved. The CDR3 DNA follows: TGCGCCAGCAGCCGCTTGGTGGGAACAGAGACCCAGTACTTC. Protein product: CASSRLVGTETQYF.